This T cell receptor (beta chain) derives from a study of CD8+ T cells in alopecia areata (dated by TCRdb to the late 2010s). Study-wide context: The study used high-throughput TCRbeta sequencing to examine T cell clonal expansion in alopecia areata, in both the C3H/HeJ mouse model and human patients. Scalp tissue and sorted CD4+ and CD8+ peripheral blood T cells from patchy and totalis/universalis alopecia areata patients and from healthy controls were covered by human TCRbeta sequencing. Scalp clonality was compared across normal scalp (n=4), patchy alopecia areata scalp (n=8), and alopecia totalis/universalis scalp (n=8). RNA was obtained with the PAXgene miRNA kit for fixed scalp, the miRNeasy kit for PBMCs, and the RNeasy kit for mouse skin. Amplification of TCRbeta CDR3 regions was done by immunoSEQ multiplex PCR using 35 Vbeta forward primers and 13 Jbeta reverse primers. Paper-wide results and their limitations: Scalp TCR repertoire analysis is complicated because resident alphabeta T cells in normal human skin are also sequenced, whereas mouse skin is dominated by gammadelta T cells. Shared TCR sequences between patients were less evident than in mice, which may be partly attributable to HLA diversity in the patient population. Lesional scalp, especially in alopecia totalis/universalis, showed higher clonality and more expanded CD8+ clones than normal scalp, suggesting antigenic drive.

The library was produced with the immunoSEQ multiplex PCR assay. RNA was extracted from all samples and reverse transcribed into cDNA, which served as template for TCR sequencing. SuperScript III was used to make first-strand cDNA, primed with a 2:1 mix of oligo-dT and random hexamers. Amplification bias was assessed with a synthetic immune receptor repertoire, and residual bias was removed computationally. As for how the authors treated the data: Raw reads were preprocessed for error removal, and CDR3 was defined according to IMGT conventions as running from the conserved cysteine to phenylalanine. Clonality was computed as 1 minus the Shannon entropy, with the entropy normalized by log2 of the number of productive unique TCRs. Scalp TCRbeta sequences were cross-referenced with sorted blood CD4 and CD8 repertoires so that the CD4 or CD8 identity of scalp clones could be inferred. The table comes from immuneACCESS by way of TCRdb, which keeps in-frame sequences with V and J called. Part of the clones is missing from these tables; in studies checked, under half for an unresolved V gene and the rest for unknown reasons. The D gene and trimming were derived from the DNA, and the V and J assignments and clone size from that table. The sample table lists roughly 120,000 clones, approximately 58% of them with a count of one. Around 2.7% of the sample rests with the top ten.

V loses 2 bases at its end and J loses 8 bases; junction bases beyond the gene matches: 8. Spanning cysteine to phenylalanine, the CDR3 consists of 13 amino acids. CDR3 DNA is the only sequence kept; it has 39 bases, read in frame from the first base. The germline V gene (reference sequence) supplies CDR1 GTSNPN and CDR2 SVGIG. Only a few counts were recorded for this clone. The antigen it recognizes is unknown. No clone much larger than this one lies a single base away; base qualities are absent. After PBMCs were isolated by density centrifugation and stained for CD3, CD4 and CD8, a FACSAria was used to sort CD4+ and CD8+ T cells. Scalp biopsies and blood samples were obtained from unaffected controls.

The sample taken for sequencing was CD4+ T cells sorted from blood. This sequence uses TRBV30 and TRBJ1-2, with 7 bases matching TRBD1. This receptor was taken from a human donor in good health. Here is the DNA: TGTGCCTGGAGTTCGGGACAGCCGAAGGGCTACACCTTC. This yields the protein CAWSSGQPKGYTF. The full variable domain, completed from the reference TRBV30 and TRBJ1-2 proteins outside the CDR3, reads SQTIHQWPATLVQPVGSPLSLECTVEGTSNPNLYWYRQAAGRGLQLLFYSVGIGQISSEVPQNLSASRPQDRQFILSSKKLLLSDSGFYLCAWSSGQPKGYTFGSGTRLTVV.